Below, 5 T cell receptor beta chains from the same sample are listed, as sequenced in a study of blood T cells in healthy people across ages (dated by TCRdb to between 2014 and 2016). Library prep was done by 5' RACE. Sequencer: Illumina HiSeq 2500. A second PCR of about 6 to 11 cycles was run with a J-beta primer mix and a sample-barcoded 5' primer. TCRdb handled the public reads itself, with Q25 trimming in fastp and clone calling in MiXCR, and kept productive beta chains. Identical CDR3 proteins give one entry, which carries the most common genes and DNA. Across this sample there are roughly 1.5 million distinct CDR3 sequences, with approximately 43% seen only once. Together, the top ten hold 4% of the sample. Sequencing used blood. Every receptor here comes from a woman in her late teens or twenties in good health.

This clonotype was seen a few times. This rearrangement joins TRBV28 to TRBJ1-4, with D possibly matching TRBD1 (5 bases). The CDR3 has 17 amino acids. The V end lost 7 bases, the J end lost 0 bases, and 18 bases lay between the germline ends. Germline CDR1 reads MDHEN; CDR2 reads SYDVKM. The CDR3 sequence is CASNRDRSWATNEKLFF. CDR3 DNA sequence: TGTGCCAGCAATCGGGACCGGAGCTGGGCAACTAATGAAAAACTGTTTTTT.

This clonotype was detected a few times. The CDR3 region is CANDQKGTNEQFF. The CDR3 nucleotides read TGTGCCAACGACCAAAAAGGGACCAATGAGCAGTTCTTC. The J gene is TRBJ2-1, the V gene TRBV2, with D perhaps given as TRBD1 or TRBD2 (5 bases each). The CDR3 runs 13 residues. V shed 10 bases and J shed 6 bases, with 16 bases lying between them. Germline CDR1 reads SNHLY; CDR2 reads FYNNEI. Full variable domain (missing parts from reference TRBV2 and TRBJ2-1): EPEVTQTPSHQVTQMGQEVILRCVPISNHLYFYWYRQILGQKVEFLVSFYNNEISEKSEIFDDQFSVERPDGSNFTLKIRSTKLEDSAMYFCANDQKGTNEQFFGPGTRLTVL.

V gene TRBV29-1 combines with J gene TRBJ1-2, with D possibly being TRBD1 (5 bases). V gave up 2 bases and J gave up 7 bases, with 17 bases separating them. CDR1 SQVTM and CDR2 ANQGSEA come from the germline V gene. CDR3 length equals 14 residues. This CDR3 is CSVERGSLSFGYTF. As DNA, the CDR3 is TGCAGCGTTGAAAGGGGTTCGCTGAGTTTTGGCTACACCTTC. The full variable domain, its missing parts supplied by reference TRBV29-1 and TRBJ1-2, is SAVISQKPSRDICQRGTSLTIQCQVDSQVTMMFWYRQQPGQSLTLIATANQGSEATYESGFVIDKFPISRPNLTFSTLTVSNMSPEDSSIYLCSVERGSLSFGYTFGSGTRLTVV.

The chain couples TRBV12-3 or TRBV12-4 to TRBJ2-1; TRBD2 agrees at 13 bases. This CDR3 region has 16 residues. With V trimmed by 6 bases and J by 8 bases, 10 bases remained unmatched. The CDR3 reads CASRPDGTSGVDEQFF. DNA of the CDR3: TGTGCCAGCAGACCAGACGGGACTAGCGGGGTCGATGAGCAGTTCTTC.

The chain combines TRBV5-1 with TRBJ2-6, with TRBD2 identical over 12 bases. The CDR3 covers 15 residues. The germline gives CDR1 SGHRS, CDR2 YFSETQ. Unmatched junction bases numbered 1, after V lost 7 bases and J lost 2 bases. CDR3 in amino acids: CASPSGGAGANVLTF. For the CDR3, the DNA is TGCGCCAGCCCTAGCGGGGGGGCTGGGGCCAACGTCCTGACTTTC.